This T cell receptor (beta chain) was found in a study of T cell responses to AZD1222 COVID-19 vaccine. Study observations and caveats: Among those given AZD1222, only five or six were seropositive at baseline. Possibly, clonal diversity was underestimated; donors were largely white British and included more females.

Sequenced by immunoSEQ multiplex PCR; TCRdb stores in-frame clones only, minus some. The table lists some 180,000 clones, 80% to 95% of them singletons. Only one count was recorded for this clone. The antigen is unknown. Sequencing used peripheral blood, obtained 28 days after the second dose of the MenACWY control vaccine. The sequence was collected from an adult who received the MenACWY meningococcal vaccine as a control.

The DNA for the CDR3 is TGTGCCAGCAGCTCATCCGGAGTGGCGGGGGGCCCCCTCTACGAGCAGTACTTC. It codes for CASSSSGVAGGPLYEQYF. This chain connects TRBV28 to TRBJ2-7; 8 bases map to TRBD2. This CDR3 has 18 residues. CDR1 and CDR2 (germline): MDHEN, SYDVKM. V lost 6 bases to trimming and J lost 3 bases; unmatched junction nucleotides: 19. The full variable domain, with the rest looked up from reference TRBV28 and TRBJ2-7, is DVKVTQSSRYLVKRTGEKVFLECVQDMDHENMFWYRQDPGLGLRLIYFSYDVKMKEKGDIPEGYSVSREKKERFSLILESASTNQTSMYLCASSSSGVAGGPLYEQYFGPGTRLTVT.